Included here is one T cell receptor (beta chain) sequence, with context. Its specificity is not known. The donors gave bone marrow, and they were healthy. This sample is part of a study of cytomegalovirus exposure and HLA in healthy donors. Study details: Counted in an early data release were tens of millions of unique TCRs from HLA-typed donors.

The PCR ran on 60 Vbeta and 13 Jbeta primers. Profiled with immunoSEQ multiplex PCR; TCRdb holds only in-frame clones, not every one. The sample records about 300,000 clones, around 86% being singletons. This CDR3 has 13 amino acids. Trimming pared 0 bases from V and 5 bases from J, leaving 9 bases between. Study-level results: There were 150 to 200 TCR beta chains listed as cytomegalovirus-associated.

The receptor comes from a man in his forties in good health and CMV-seropositive. What was sequenced was PBMCs. The rearrangement joins TRBV5-3 to TRBJ2-7; a weak D match, TRBD1 (6 bases). TRBV5-3 is sorted into the ORF group, with uncertain function. CDR3 sequence: CARSLAGDHEQYF. The CDR3 DNA sequence: TGTGCCAGAAGCTTGGCAGGGGACCACGAGCAGTACTTC.